These 7 T cell receptor beta chains share one sample of origin, sequenced in a study of PD-1 blockade in classical Hodgkin lymphoma. This table comes from immunoSEQ multiplex PCR, and its TCRdb copy is limited to in-frame clones, with some not included. The table includes several thousand clones, 77% detected once. The time point is: cycle 4 day 1 (C4D1), after 6 weeks of nivolumab. Every patient was affected by relapse after autologous stem cell transplantation, while exposure to brentuximab vedotin was not uniform. CD8+ T cells were isolated from thawed PBMCs by magnetic negative selection. The sample consisted of CD8+ T cells from blood, taken before the fourth cycle of nivolumab. These receptors all come from a human donor with classical Hodgkin lymphoma.

This clone has only one observation. The chain is built from TRBV6-5 and TRBJ2-3; D is unclear. The CDR3 has 11 amino acids. The germline V and J ends were trimmed by 4 bases and 6 bases, with 5 bases remaining between them. CDR1 is MNHEY and CDR2 is SVGAGI in the germline V gene. Here the CDR3 DNA reads TGTGCCAGCAGTTTAGGGGATACGCAGTATTTT. Amino acids: CASSLGDTQYF.

The gene calls are TRBV28 and TRBJ2-7; 7 bases are a match to TRBD1. V was pared by 2 bases and J by 2 bases, with 3 bases of the junction left unmatched. The CDR3 spans 14 residues. Germline CDR1 is MDHEN and CDR2 is SYDVKM. CDR3 nucleotides: TGTGCCAGCAGTTTACCGGGACAGACCTACGAGCAGTACTTC. It specifies CASSLPGQTYEQYF.

This clone is a singleton in its sample. This chain joins TRBV15 and TRBJ2-1; D call uncertain. Looked up from germline, CDR1 is LNHNV and CDR2 is YYDKDF (reference sequence). CDR3 size: 16 residues. V lost 3 bases, J lost 3 bases, and 15 bases lay in between. The CDR3 is CATSSLPLAGYNEQFF. Written as DNA, the CDR3 is TGTGCCACCAGCAGCCTACCCTTGGCAGGCTACAATGAGCAGTTCTTC.

The chain links TRBV28 to TRBJ2-1; perhaps TRBD2 as D (6 bases). The germline CDR1 and CDR2 sequences are MDHEN and SYDVKM. This CDR3 region has 21 residues. V dropped 5 bases and J dropped 6 bases, with 35 bases sitting between them. The CDR3 region is CASSRTRLGGLYHRVGNEQFF. The CDR3 coding sequence is TGTGCCAGCAGTCGCACCCGACTAGGCGGACTCTACCACCGAGTAGGCAATGAGCAGTTCTTC.

The chain uses TRBV11-2 and TRBJ2-7; 10 nucleotides agree with TRBD2. Germline V lookup: CDR1 SGHAT, CDR2 FQNNGV. The trim removed 0 bases at V and 6 bases at J, leaving 8 bases unmatched. This CDR3 region has 16 residues. CDR3 region: CASSLDPSGRFGEQYF. DNA of the CDR3: TGTGCCAGCAGCTTAGACCCTAGCGGGAGATTTGGCGAGCAGTACTTC.

V is TRBV4-1 and J is TRBJ2-3; 8 nucleotides match TRBD2. Germline loops: CDR1 MGHRA, CDR2 YSYEKL. The CDR3 spans 17 residues. J lost 2 bases, V lost 4 bases, and 11 bases had no gene match. CDR3 in DNA: TGCGCCAGCAGCCCGCGCAGTAGCGGGGTATCCACAGATACGCAGTATTTT. This translates into CASSPRSSGVSTDTQYF.

There are a few counts of this clone. The rearrangement joins TRBV21-1 to TRBJ2-7; the table assigns TRBD1, which was not confirmed against the DNA. TRBV21-1 constitutes a pseudogene. The CDR3 runs to 10 residues. The CDR3 bases are TGTGCCAGCAGCAAAGGGGACAGGGGCTGG. Its protein product is CASSKGDRGW.